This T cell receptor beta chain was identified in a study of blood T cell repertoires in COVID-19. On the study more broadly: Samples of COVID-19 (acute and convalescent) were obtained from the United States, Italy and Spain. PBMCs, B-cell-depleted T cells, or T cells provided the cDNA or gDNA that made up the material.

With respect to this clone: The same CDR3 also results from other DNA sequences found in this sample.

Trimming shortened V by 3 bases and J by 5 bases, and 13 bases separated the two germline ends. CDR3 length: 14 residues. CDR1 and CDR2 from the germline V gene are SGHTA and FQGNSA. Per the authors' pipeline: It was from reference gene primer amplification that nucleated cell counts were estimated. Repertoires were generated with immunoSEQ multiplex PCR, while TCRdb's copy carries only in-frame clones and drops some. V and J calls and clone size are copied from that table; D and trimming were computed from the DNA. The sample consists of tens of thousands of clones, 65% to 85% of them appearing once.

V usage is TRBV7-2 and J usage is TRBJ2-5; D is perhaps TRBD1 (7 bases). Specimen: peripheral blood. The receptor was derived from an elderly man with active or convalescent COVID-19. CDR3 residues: CASSFQGGRETQYF. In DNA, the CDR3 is TGTGCCAGCAGCTTTCAGGGGGGCAGGGAGACCCAGTACTTC. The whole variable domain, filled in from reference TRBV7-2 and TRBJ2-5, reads GAGVSQSPSNKVTEKGKDVELRCDPISGHTALYWYRQSLGQGLEFLIYFQGNSAPDKSGLPSDRFSAERTGGSVSTLTIQRTQQEDSAVYLCASSFQGGRETQYFGPGTRLLVL.